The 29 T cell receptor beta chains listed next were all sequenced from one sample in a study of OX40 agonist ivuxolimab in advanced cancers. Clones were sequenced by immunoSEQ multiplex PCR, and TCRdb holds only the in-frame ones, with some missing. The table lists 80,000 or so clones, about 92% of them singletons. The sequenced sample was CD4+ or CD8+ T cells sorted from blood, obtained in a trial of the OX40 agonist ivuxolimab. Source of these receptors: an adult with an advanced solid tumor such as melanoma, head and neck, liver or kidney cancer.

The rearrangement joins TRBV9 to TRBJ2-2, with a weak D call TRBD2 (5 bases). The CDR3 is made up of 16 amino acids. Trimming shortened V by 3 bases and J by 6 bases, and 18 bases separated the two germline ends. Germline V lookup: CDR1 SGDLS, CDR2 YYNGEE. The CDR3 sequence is CASSAIPRVRAGELFF. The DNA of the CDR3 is TGTGCCAGCAGCGCTATCCCGCGGGTACGCGCCGGGGAGCTGTTTTTT.

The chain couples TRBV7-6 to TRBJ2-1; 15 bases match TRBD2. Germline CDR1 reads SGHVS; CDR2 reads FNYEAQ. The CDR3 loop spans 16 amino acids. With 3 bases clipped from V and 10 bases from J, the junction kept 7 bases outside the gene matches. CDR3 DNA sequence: TGTGCCAGCAGCTTGGGACTAGCGGGAGGACCGGAAGAGCAGTTCTTC. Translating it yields CASSLGLAGGPEEQFF.

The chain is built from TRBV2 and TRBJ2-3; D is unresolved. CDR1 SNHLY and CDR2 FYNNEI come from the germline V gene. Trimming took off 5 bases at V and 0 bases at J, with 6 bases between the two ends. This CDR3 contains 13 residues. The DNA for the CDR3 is TGTGCCAGCAGTTTGACTAGCACAGATACGCAGTATTTT. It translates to CASSLTSTDTQYF.

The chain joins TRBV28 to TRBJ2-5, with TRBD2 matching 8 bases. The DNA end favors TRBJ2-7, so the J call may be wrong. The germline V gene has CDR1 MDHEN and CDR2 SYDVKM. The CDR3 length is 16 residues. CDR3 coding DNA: TGTGCCAGCAGTTTAAAAGCGGGAGTGCCAGACTACGAGCAGTACTTC. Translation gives CASSLKAGVPDYEQYF.

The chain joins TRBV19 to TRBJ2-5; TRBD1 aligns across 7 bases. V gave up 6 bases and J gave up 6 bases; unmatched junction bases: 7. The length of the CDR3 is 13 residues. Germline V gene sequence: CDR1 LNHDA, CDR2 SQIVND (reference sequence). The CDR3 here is CASSSRQGQTQYF. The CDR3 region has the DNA TGTGCCAGTAGCTCCCGACAGGGACAGACCCAGTACTTC.

The CDR3 DNA sequence: TGTGCCAGCAGCCCAGTCCAGACCGGGGAGCTGTTTTTT. It encodes CASSPVQTGELFF. V and J are TRBV11-2 and TRBJ2-2; the D is unclear. This CDR3 is built from 13 residues. The V end lost 5 bases, the J end lost 5 bases, and 9 bases lay between the germline ends. Germline V gives CDR1 SGHAT, CDR2 FQNNGV.

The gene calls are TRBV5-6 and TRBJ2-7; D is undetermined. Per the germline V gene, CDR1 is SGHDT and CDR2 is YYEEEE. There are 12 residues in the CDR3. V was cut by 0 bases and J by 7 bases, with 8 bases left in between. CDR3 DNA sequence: TGTGCCAGCAGCTTGGTCTCCCGGGAGCAGTACTTC. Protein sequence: CASSLVSREQYF.

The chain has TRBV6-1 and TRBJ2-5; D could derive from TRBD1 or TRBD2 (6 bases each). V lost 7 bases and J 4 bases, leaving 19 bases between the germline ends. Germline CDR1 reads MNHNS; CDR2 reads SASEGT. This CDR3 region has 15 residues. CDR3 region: CASNPRGAGPETQYF. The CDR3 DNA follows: TGTGCCAGCAATCCTAGGGGGGCGGGGCCAGAGACCCAGTACTTC.

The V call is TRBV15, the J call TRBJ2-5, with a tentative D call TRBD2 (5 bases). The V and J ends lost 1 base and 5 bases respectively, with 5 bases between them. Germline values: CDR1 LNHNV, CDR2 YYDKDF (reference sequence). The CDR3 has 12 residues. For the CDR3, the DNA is TGTGCCACCAGCAGAGGCGGGGAGACCCAGTACTTC. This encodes CATSRGGETQYF.

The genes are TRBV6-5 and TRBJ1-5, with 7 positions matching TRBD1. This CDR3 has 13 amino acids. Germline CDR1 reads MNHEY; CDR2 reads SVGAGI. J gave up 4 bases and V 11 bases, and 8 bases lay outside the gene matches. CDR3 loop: CAHQGQSNQPQHF. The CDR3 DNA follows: TGTGCCCACCAGGGACAGTCGAATCAGCCCCAGCATTTT.

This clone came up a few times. CDR3 DNA sequence: TGTGCCAGCAGTTTCCGAACCCCTCAGGGACATAGCACTGAAGCTTTCTTT. Encoded protein: CASSFRTPQGHSTEAFF. The chain is built from TRBV28 and TRBJ1-1, with D maybe TRBD1 (6 bases). The length of the CDR3 is 17 residues. The V gene's germline CDR1 is MDHEN and CDR2 SYDVKM. V was cut by 3 bases and J by 4 bases, with 21 bases left in between.

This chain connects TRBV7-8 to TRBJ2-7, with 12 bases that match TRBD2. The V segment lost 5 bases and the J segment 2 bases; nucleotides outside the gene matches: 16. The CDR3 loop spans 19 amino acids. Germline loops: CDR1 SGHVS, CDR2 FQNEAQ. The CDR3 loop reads CASSRSSASGRATTYEQYF. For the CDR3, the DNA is TGTGCCAGCAGCAGGAGCAGTGCTAGCGGGAGGGCGACGACCTACGAGCAGTACTTC.

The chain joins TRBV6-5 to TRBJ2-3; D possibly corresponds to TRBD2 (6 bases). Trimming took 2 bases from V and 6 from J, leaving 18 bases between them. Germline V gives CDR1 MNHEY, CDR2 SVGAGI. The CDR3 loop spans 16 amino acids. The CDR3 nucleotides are TGTGCCAGCAGTTACCAGGGACGGCCGGGAGCCGATACGCAGTATTTT. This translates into CASSYQGRPGADTQYF.

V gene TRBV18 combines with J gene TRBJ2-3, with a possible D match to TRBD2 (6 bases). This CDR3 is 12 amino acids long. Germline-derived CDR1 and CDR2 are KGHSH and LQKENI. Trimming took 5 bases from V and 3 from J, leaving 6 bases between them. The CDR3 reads CASSAGTDTQYF. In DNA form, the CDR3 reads TGTGCCAGCTCAGCGGGAACAGATACGCAGTATTTT.

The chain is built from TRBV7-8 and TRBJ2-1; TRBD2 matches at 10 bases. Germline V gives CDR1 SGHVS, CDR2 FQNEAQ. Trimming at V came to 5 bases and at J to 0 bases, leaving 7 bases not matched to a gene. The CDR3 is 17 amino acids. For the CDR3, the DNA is TGTGCCAGCAGCCTCAGTACTAGCGGGGACTCCTACAATGAGCAGTTCTTC. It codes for CASSLSTSGDSYNEQFF.

Here the CDR3 DNA reads TGTGCCAGCATTTCCCGGGGCTCCAAAAACATTCAGTACTTC. Translating gives CASISRGSKNIQYF. This rearrangement joins TRBV28 to TRBJ2-4; D is tentatively TRBD1 or TRBD2 (5 bases each). CDR1 and CDR2 (germline): MDHEN, SYDVKM. The germline V and J ends were trimmed by 7 bases and 2 bases, with 12 bases remaining between them. The CDR3 is 14 residues long.

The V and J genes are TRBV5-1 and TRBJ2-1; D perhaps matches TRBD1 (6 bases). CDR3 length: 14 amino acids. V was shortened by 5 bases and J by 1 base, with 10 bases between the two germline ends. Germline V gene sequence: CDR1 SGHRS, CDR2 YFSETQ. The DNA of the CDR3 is TGCGCCAGCAGAGTGACAGGTTCCTACAATGAGCAGTTCTTC. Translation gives CASRVTGSYNEQFF.

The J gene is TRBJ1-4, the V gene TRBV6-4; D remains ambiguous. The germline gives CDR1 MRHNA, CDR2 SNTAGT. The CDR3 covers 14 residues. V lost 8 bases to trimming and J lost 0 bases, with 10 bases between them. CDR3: CASVGRTTNEKLFF. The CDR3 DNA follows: TGTGCCAGCGTCGGCCGTACAACTAATGAAAAACTGTTTTTT.

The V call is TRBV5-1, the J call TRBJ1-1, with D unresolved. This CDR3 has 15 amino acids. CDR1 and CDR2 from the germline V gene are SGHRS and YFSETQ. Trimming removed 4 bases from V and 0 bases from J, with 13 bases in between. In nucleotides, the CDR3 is TGCGCCAGCAGCCCGGGCTGGCAGCTGAACACTGAAGCTTTCTTT. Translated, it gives CASSPGWQLNTEAFF.

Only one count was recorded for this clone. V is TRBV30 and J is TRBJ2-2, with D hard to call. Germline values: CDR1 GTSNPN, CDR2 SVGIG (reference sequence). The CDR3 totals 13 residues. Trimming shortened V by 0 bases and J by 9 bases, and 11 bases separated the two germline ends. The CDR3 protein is CAWSVIGARELFF. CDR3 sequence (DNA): TGTGCCTGGAGTGTAATAGGTGCCCGGGAGCTGTTTTTT.

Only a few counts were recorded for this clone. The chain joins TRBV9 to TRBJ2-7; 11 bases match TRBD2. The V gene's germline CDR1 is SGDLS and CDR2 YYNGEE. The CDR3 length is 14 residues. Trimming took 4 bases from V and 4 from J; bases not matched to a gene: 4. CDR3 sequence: CASSQGLAVYEQYF. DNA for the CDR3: TGTGCCAGCAGCCAGGGACTAGCGGTGTACGAGCAGTACTTC.

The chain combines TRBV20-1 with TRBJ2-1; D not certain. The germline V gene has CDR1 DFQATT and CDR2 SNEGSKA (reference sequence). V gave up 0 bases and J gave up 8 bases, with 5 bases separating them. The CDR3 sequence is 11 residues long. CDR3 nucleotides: TGCAGTGCTAGAGAGGTCGATGAGCAGTTCTTC. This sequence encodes CSAREVDEQFF.

DNA of the CDR3: TGTGCCAGCTCACTAGGCCACAGGAATGGCTACACCTTC. Translation gives CASSLGHRNGYTF. The chain combines TRBV18 with TRBJ1-2; weak D call: TRBD1 (5 bases). Trimming left V 4 bases short and J 6 bases short, with 12 bases between. This CDR3 region has 13 residues. Germline loops: CDR1 KGHSH, CDR2 LQKENI.

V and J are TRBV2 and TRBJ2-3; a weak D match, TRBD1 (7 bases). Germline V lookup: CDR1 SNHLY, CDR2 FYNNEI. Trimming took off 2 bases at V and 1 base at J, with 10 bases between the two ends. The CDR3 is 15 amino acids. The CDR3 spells CASSEWRGRTDTQYF. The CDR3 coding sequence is TGTGCCAGCAGTGAATGGAGGGGGCGCACAGATACGCAGTATTTT.

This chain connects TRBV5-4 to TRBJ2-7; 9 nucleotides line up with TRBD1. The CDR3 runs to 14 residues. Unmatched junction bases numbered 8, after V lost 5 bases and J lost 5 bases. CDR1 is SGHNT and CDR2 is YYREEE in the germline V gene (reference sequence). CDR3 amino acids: CASSRWTGEDEQYF. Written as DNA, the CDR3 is TGTGCCAGCAGTCGGTGGACAGGGGAGGACGAGCAGTACTTC. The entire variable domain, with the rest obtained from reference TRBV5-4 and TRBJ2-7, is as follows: ETGVTQSPTHLIKTRGQQVTLRCSSQSGHNTVSWYQQALGQGPQFIFQYYREEENGRGNFPPRFSGLQFPNYSSELNVNALELDDSALYLCASSRWTGEDEQYFGPGTRLTVT.

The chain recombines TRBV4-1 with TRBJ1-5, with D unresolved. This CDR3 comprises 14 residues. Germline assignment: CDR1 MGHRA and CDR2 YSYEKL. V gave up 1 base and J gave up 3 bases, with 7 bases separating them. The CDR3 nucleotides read TGCGCCAGCAGCCAAGGCACGTTCAATCAGCCCCAGCATTTT. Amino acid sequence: CASSQGTFNQPQHF.

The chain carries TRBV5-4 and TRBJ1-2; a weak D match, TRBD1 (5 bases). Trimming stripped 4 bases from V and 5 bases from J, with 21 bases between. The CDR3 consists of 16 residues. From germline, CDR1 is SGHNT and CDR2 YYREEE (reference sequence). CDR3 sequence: CASSGGTVGQLYGYTF. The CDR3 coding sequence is TGTGCCAGCAGCGGGGGGACCGTAGGGCAGTTGTATGGCTACACCTTC.

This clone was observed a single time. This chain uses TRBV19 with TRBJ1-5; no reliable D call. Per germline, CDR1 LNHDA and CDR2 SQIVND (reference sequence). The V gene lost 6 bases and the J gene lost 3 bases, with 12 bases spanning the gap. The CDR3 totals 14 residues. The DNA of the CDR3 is TGTGCCAGTAGGGCCCAAGTTATCAATCAGCCCCAGCATTTT. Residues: CASRAQVINQPQHF.

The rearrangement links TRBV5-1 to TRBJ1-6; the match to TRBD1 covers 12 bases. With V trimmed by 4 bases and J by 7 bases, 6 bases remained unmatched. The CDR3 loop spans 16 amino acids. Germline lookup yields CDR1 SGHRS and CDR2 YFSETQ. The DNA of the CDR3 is TGCGCCAGCAGCCTGACCGGGACAGGGGGCAATTCACCCCTCCACTTT. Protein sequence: CASSLTGTGGNSPLHF.